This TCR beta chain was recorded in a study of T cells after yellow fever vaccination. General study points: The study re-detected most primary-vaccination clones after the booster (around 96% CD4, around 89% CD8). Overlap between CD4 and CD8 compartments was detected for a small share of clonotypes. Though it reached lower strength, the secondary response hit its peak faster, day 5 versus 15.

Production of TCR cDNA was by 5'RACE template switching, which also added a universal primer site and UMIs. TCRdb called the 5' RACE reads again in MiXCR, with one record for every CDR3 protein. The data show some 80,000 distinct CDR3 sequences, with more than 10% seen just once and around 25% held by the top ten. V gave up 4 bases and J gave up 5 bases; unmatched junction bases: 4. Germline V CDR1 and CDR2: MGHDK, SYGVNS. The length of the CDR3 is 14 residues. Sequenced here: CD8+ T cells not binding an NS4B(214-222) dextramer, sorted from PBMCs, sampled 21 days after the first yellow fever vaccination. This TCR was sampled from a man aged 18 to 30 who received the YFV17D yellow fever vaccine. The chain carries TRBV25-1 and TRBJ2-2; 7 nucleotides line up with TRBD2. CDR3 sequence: CASSVLAATGELFF. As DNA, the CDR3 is TGTGCCAGCAGTGTTCTAGCGGCGACCGGGGAGCTGTTTTTT.